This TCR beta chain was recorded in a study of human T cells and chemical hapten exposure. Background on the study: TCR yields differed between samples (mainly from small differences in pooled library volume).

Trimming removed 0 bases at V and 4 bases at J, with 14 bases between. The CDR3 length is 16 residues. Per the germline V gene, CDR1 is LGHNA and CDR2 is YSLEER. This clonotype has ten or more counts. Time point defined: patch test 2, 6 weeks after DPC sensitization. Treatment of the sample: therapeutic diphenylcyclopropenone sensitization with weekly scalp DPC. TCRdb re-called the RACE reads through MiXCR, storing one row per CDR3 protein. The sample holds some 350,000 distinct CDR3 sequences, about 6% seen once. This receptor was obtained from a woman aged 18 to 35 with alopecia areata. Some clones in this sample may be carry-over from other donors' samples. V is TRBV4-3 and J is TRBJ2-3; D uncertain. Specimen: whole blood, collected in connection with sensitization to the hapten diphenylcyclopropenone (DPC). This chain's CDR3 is CASSQDGPGRPDTQYF. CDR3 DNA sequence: TGCGCCAGCAGCCAAGATGGTCCTGGGCGCCCAGATACGCAGTATTTT.